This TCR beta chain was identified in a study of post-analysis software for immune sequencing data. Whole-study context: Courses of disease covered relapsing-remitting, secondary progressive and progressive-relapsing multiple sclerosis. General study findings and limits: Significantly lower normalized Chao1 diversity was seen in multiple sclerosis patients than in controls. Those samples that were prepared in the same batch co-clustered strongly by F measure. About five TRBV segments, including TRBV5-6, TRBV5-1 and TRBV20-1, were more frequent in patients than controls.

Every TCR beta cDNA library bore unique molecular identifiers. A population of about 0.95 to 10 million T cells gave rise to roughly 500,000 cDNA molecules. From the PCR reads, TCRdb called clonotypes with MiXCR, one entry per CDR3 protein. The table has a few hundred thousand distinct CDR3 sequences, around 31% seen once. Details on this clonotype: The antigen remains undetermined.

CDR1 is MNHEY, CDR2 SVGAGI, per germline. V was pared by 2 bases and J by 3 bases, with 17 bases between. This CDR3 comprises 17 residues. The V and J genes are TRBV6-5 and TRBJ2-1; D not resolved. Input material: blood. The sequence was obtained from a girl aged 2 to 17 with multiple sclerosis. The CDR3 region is CASSYLGPTRNYNEQFF. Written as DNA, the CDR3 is TGTGCCAGCAGTTACCTGGGTCCCACCCGCAACTACAATGAGCAGTTCTTC.